This T cell receptor (beta chain) derives from a study of beta chain features in type 1 diabetes. Study results and limitations: Type 1 diabetes patients had fewer VDJ junction insertions and more deletions.

CDR1 and CDR2 (germline): MNHNY, SVGAGI (reference sequence). The CDR3 is 13 amino acids. V was shortened by 7 bases and J by 1 base, with 5 bases between the two germline ends. One heparinised blood draw averaging about 116 mL was given by each donor. To note about this clone: Its antigen is unknown.

Expressed TCRB transcripts got sequenced, as all isolated RNA was reverse transcribed. This table comes from immunoSEQ multiplex PCR, and its TCRdb copy is limited to in-frame clones, with some not included. The sample has about 140,000 clones, roughly 10% seen once; the top ten hold 0.55% to 0.75%. The rearrangement joins TRBV6-6 to TRBJ2-6, with D hard to call. Material for sequencing was central memory CD4+ T cells from blood. The sequence was collected from a woman aged 40 to 50 in good health. CDR3 residues: CASILSGANVLTF. In DNA, the CDR3 is TGTGCCAGCATCCTATCTGGGGCCAACGTCCTGACTTTC.